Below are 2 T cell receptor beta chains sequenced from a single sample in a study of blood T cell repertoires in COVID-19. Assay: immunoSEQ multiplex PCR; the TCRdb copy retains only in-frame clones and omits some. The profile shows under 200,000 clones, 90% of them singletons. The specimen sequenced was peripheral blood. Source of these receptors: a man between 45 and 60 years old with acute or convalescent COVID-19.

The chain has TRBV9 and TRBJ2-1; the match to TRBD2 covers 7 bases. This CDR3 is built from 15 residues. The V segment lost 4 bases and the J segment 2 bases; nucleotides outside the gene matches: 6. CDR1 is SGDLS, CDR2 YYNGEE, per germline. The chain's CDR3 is CASSQDLAAYNEQFF. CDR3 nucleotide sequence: TGTGCCAGCAGCCAAGACCTAGCGGCCTACAATGAGCAGTTCTTC. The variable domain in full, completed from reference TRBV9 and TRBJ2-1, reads DSGVTQTPKHLITATGQRVTLRCSPRSGDLSVYWYQQSLDQGLQFLIQYYNGEERAKGNILERFSAQQFPDLHSELNLSSLELGDSALYFCASSQDLAAYNEQFFGPGTRLTVL.

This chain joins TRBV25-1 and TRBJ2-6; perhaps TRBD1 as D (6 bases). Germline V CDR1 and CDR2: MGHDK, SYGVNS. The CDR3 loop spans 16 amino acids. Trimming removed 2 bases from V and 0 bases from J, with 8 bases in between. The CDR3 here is CASSEQGRSGANVLTF. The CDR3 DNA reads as TGTGCCAGCAGTGAACAGGGGCGCTCTGGGGCCAACGTCCTGACTTTC.